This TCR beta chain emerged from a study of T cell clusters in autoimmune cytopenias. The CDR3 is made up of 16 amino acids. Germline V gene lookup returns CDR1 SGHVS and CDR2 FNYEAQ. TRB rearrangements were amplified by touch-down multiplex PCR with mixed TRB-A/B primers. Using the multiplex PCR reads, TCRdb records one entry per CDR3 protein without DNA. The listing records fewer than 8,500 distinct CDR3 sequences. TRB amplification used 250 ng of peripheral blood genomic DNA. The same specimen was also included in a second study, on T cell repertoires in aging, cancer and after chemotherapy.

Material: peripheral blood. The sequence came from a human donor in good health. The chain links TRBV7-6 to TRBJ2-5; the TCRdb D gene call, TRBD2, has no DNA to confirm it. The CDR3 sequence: CASSLLGGLARETQYF. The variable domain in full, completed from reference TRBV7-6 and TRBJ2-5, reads GAGVSQSPRYKVTKRGQDVALRCDPISGHVSLYWYRQALGQGPEFLTYFNYEAQQDKSGLPNDRFSAERPEGSISTLTIQRTEQRDSAMYRCASSLLGGLARETQYFGPGTRLLVL.